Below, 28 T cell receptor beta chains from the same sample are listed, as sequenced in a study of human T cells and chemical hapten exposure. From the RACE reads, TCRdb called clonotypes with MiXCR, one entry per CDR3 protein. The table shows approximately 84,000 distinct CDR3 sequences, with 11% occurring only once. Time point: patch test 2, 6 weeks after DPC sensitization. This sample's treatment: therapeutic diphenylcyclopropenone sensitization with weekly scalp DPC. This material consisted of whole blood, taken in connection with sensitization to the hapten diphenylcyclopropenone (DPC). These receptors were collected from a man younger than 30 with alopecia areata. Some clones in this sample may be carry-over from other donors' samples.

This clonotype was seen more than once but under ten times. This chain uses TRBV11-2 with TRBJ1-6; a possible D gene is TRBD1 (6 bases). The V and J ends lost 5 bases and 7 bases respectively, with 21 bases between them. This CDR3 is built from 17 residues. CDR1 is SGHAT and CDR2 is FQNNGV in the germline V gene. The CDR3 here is CASSEGGRAMSNSPLHF. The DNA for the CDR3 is TGTGCCAGCAGCGAGGGGGGCAGGGCGATGTCGAATTCACCCCTCCACTTT.

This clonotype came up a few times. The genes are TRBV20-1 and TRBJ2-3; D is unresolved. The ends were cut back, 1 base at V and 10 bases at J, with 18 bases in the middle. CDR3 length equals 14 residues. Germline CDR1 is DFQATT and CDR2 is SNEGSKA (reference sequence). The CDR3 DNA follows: TGCAGTGCTAGAGGCAGGATCAAATTTGGTGCGCAGTATTTT. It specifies CSARGRIKFGAQYF.

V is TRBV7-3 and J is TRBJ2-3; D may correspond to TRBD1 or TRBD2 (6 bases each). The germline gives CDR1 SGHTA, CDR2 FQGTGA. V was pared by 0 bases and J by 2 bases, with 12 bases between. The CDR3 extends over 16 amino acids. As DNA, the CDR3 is TGTGCCAGCAGCTTAACGTTGTGGGGGGCCACAGATACGCAGTATTTT. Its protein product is CASSLTLWGATDTQYF.

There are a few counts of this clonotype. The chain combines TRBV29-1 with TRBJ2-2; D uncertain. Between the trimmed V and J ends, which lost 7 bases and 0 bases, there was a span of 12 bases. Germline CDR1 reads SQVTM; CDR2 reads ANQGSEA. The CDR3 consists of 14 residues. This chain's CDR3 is CSGHMAANTGELFF. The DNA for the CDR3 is TGCAGCGGCCATATGGCAGCGAACACCGGGGAGCTGTTTTTT.

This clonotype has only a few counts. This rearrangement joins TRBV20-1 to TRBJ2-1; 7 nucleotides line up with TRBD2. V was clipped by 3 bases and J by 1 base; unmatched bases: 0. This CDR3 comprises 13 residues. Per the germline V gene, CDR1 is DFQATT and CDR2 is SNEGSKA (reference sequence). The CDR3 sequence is CSASGGSYNEQFF. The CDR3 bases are TGCAGTGCTAGCGGGGGGTCCTACAATGAGCAGTTCTTC.

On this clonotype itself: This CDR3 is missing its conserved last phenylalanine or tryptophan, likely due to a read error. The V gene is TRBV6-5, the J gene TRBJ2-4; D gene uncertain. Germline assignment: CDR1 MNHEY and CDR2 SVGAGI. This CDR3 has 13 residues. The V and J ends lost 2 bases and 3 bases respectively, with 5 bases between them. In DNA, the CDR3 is TGTGCCAGCAGTTACACAGTCAAAAACATTCAGTACCTC. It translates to CASSYTVKNIQYL.

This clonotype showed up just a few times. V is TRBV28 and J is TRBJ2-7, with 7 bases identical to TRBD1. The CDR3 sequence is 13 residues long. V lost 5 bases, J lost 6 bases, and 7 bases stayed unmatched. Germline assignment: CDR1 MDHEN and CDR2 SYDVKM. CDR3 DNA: TGTGCCAGCAGTGTGGGACAGAGAGGCGAGCAGTACTTC. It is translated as CASSVGQRGEQYF.

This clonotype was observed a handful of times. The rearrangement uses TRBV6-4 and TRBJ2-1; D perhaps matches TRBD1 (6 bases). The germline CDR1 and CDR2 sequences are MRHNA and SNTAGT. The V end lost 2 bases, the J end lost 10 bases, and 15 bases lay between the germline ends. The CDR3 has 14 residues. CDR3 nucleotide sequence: TGTGCCAGCAGTGACGAGGCAGGGGTCAACGAGCAGTTCTTC. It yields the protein CASSDEAGVNEQFF.

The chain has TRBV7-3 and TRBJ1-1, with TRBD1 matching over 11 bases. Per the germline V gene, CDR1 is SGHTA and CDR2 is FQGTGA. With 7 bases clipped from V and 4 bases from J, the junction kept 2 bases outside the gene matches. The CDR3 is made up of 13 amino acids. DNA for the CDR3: TGTGCCAGCACCGGGACAGGGGGCACTGAAGCTTTCTTT. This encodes CASTGTGGTEAFF.

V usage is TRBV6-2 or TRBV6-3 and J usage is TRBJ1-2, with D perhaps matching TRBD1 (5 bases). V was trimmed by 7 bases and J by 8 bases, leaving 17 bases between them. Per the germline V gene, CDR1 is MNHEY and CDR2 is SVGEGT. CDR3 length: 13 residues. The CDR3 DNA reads TGTGCCAGCACCGAATCCAGGGTTCGGGGCTACACCTTC. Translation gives CASTESRVRGYTF.

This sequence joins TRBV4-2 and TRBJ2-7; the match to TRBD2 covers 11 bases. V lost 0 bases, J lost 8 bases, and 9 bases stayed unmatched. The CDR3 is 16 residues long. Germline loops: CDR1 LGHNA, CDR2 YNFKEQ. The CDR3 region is CASSQERTSGGSKQYF. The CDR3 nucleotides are TGTGCCAGCAGCCAAGAACGTACTAGCGGGGGCTCCAAGCAGTACTTC.

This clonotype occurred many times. The CDR3 sequence: CASSLLSGNSPLHF. For the CDR3, the DNA is TGTGCCAGCAGCTTATTGTCCGGGAATTCACCCCTCCACTTT. The V call is TRBV11-2, the J call TRBJ1-6; no firm D call. There are 14 residues in the CDR3. V was trimmed by 2 bases and J by 7 bases, leaving 9 bases between them. The germline V gene has CDR1 SGHAT and CDR2 FQNNGV. The variable domain in full, completed from reference TRBV11-2 and TRBJ1-6, reads EAGVAQSPRYKIIEKRQSVAFWCNPISGHATLYWYQQILGQGPKLLIQFQNNGVVDDSQLPKDRFSAERLKGVDSTLKIQPAKLEDSAVYLCASSLLSGNSPLHFGNGTRLTVT.

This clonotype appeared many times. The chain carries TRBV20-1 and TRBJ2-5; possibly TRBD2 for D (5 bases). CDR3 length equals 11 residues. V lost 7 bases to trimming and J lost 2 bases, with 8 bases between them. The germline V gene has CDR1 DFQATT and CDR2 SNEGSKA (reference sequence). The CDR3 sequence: CSGTVQETQYF. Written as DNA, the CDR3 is TGCAGTGGGACTGTTCAAGAGACCCAGTACTTC.

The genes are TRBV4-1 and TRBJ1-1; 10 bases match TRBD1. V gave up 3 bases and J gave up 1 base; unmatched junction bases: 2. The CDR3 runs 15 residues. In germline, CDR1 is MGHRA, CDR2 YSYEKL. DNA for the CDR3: TGCGCCAGCAGCCATCGACAGGGGGCGAACACTGAAGCTTTCTTT. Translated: CASSHRQGANTEAFF.

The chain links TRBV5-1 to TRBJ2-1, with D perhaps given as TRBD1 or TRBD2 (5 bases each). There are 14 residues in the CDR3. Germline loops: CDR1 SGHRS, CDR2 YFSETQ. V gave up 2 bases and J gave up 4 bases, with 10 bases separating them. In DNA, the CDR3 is TGCGCCAGCAGCTTTGGGACGCAATACAATGAGCAGTTCTTC. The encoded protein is CASSFGTQYNEQFF.

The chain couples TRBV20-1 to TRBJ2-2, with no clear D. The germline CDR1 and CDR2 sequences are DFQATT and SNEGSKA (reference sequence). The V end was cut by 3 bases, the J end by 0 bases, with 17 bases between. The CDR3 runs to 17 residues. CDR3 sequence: CSASGTGLLANTGELFF. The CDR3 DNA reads TGCAGTGCTAGTGGTACTGGATTACTCGCGAACACCGGGGAGCTGTTTTTT.

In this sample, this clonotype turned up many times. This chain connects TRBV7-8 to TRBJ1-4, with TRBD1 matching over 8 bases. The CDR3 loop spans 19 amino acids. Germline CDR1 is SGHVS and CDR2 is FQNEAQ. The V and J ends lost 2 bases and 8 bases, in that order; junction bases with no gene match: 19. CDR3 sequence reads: CASSLRVPTGVGRWEKLFF. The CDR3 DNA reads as TGTGCCAGCAGCTTAAGGGTCCCGACAGGGGTCGGCCGTTGGGAAAAACTGTTTTTT. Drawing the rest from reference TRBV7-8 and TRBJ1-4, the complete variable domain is GAGVSQSPRYKVAKRGQDVALRCDPISGHVSLFWYQQALGQGPEFLTYFQNEAQLDKSGLPSDRFFAERPEGSVSTLKIQRTQQEDSAVYLCASSLRVPTGVGRWEKLFFGSGTQLSVL.

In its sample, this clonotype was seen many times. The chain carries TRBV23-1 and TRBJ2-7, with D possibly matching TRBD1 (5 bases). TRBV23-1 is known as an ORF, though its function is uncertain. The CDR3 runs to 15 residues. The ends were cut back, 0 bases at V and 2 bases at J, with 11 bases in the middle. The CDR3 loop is CASSQSMTVPYEQYF. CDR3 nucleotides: TGCGCCAGCAGTCAATCAATGACAGTACCCTACGAGCAGTACTTC.

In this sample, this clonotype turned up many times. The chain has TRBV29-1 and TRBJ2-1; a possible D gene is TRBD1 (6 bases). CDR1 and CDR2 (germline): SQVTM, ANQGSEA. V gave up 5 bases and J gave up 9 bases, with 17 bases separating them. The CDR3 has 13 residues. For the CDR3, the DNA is TGCAGCGTTAGGACAGAGGTCTTCGGTGAGCAGTTCTTC. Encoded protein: CSVRTEVFGEQFF.

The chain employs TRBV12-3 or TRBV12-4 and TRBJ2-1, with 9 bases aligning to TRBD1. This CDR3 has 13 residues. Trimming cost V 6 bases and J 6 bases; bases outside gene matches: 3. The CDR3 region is CASRATGGNEQFF. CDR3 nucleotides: TGTGCCAGCAGGGCGACAGGGGGCAATGAGCAGTTCTTC.

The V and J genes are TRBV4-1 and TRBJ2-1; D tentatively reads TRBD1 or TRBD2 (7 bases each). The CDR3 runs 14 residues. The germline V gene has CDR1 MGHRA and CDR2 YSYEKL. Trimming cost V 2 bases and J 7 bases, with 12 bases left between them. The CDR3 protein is CASSQRQGGNEQFF. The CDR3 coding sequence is TGCGCCAGCAGCCAAAGACAGGGAGGGAATGAGCAGTTCTTC.

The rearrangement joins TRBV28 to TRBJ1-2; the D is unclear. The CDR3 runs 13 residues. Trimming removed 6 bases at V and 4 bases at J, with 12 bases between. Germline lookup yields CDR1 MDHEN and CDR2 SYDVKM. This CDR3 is CASRTSKVYGYTF. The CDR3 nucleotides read TGTGCCAGCAGGACAAGTAAAGTCTATGGCTACACCTTC.

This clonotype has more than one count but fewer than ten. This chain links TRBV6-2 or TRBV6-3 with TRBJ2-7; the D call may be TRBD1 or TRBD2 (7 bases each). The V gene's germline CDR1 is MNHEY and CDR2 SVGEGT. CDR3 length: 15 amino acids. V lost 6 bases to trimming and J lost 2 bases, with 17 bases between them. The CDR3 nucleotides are TGTGCCAGCAGAAGGACATCAGGGGGGGCCTACGAGCAGTACGTC. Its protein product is CASRRTSGGAYEQYV.

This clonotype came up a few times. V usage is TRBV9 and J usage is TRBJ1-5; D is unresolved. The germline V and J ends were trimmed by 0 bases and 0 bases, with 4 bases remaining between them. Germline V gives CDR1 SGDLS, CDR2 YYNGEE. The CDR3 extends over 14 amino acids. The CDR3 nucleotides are TGTGCCAGCAGCGTAGGCGTTAGCAATCAGCCCCAGCATTTT. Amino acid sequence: CASSVGVSNQPQHF.

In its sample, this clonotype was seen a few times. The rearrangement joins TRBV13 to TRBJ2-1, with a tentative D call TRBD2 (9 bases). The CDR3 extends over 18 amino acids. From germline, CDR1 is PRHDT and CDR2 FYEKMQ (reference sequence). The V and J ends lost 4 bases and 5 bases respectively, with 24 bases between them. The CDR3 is CASSSGGGRLAGNNEQFF. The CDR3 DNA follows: TGTGCCAGCAGCTCAGGGGGCGGTAGGCTAGCGGGGAACAATGAGCAGTTCTTC.

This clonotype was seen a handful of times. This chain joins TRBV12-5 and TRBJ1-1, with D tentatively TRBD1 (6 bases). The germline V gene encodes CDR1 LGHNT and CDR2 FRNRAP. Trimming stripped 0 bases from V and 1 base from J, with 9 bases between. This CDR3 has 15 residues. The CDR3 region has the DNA TGTGCTAGTGGTTTGGTAACAGGGAAGAACACTGAAGCTTTCTTT. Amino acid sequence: CASGLVTGKNTEAFF. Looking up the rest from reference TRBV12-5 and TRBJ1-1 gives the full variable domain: DARVTQTPRHKVTEMGQEVTMRCQPILGHNTVFWYRQTMMQGLELLAYFRNRAPLDDSGMPKDRFSAEMPDATLATLKIQPSEPRDSAVYFCASGLVTGKNTEAFFGQGTRLTVV.

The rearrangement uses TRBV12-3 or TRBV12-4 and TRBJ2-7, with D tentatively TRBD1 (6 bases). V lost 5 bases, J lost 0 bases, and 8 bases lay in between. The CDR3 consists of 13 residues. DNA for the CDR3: TGTGCCAGCAGTCAGGACAGCTCCTACGAGCAGTACGTC. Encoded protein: CASSQDSSYEQYV.

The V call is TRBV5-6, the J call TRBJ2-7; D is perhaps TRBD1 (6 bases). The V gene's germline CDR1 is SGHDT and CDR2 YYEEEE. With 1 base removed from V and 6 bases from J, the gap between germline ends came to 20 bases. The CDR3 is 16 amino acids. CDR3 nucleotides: TGTGCCAGCAGCTTGCTACTCCTGACAGGTTTTGGCGAGCAGTACTTC. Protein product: CASSLLLLTGFGEQYF.